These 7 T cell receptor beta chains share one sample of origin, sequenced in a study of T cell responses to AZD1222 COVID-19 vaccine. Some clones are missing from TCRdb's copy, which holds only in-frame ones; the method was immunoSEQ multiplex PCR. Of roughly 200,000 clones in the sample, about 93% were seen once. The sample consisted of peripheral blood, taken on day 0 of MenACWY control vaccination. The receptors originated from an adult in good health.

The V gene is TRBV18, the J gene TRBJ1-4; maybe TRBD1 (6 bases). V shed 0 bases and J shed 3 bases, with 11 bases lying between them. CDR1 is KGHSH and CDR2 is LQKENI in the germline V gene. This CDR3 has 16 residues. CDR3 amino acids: CASSPPMGGPNEKLFF. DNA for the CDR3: TGTGCCAGCTCACCACCGATGGGGGGCCCTAATGAAAAACTGTTTTTT. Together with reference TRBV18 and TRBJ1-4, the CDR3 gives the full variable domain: NAGVMQNPRHLVRRRGQEARLRCSPMKGHSHVYWYRQLPEEGLKFMVYLQKENIIDESGMPKERFSAEFPKEGPSILRIQQVVRGDSAAYFCASSPPMGGPNEKLFFGSGTQLSVL.

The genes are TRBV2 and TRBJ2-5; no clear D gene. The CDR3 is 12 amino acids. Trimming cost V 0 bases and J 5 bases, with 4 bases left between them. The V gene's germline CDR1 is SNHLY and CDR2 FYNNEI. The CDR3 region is CASSEAGETQYF. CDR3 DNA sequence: TGTGCCAGCAGTGAAGCGGGGGAGACCCAGTACTTC. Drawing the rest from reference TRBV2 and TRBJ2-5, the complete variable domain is EPEVTQTPSHQVTQMGQEVILRCVPISNHLYFYWYRQILGQKVEFLVSFYNNEISEKSEIFDDQFSVERPDGSNFTLKIRSTKLEDSAMYFCASSEAGETQYFGPGTRLLVL.

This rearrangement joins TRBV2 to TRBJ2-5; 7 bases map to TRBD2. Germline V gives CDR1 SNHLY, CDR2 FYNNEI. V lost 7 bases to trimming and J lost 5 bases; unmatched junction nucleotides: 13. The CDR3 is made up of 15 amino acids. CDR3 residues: CASTLERGFRETQYF. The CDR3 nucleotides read TGTGCCAGCACCTTGGAGCGGGGATTTAGGGAGACCCAGTACTTC.

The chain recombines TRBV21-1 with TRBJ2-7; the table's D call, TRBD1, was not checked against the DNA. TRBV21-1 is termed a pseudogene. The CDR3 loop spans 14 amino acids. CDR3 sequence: CASSQDRASYEQYF. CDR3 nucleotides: TGTGCCAGCAGCCAGGACAGGGCCTCCTACGAGCAGTACTTC.

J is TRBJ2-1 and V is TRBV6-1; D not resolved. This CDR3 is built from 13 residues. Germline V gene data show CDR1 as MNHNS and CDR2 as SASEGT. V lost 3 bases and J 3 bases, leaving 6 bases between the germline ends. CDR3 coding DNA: TGTGCCAGCAGTGATTGGGGCTACAATGAGCAGTTCTTC. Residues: CASSDWGYNEQFF.

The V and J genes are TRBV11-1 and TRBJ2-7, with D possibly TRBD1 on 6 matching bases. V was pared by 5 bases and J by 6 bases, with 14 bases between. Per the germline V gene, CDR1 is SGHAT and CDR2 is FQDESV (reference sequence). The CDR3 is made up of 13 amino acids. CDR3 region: CASSRTDRTEQYF. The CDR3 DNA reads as TGTGCCAGCAGCCGGACAGATAGGACCGAGCAGTACTTC.

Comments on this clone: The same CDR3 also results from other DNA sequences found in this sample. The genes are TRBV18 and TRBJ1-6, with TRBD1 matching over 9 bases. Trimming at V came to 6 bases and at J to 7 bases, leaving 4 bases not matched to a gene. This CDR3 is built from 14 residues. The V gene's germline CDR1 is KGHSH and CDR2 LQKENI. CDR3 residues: CASSRDRDNSPLHF. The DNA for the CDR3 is TGTGCCAGCTCGAGGGACAGGGACAATTCACCCCTCCACTTT.